Shown below are 5 T cell receptor beta chains from a single sample sequenced in a study of response to subunit inactivated influenza vaccine. TCRdb reanalysed the RT-PCR reads using MiXCR and keeps one entry per CDR3 protein. Of about 540,000 distinct CDR3 sequences listed, 20% to 25% are singletons. The sample was also linked to a second study, of T cells expressing NK-cell markers. As reported in that work: UMI-tagged 5'RACE template switching yielded the TCR beta cDNA.

The material was CD4+ T cells sorted from PBMCs, obtained about 13 days after vaccination. These receptors all stem from a man aged 45-65 years who received an inactivated influenza vaccine.

J is TRBJ2-6 and V is TRBV11-2; D is ambiguous. The length of the CDR3 is 19 residues. Germline V lookup: CDR1 SGHAT, CDR2 FQNNGV. Trimming stripped 8 bases from V and 0 bases from J, with 23 bases between. The CDR3 DNA reads TGTGCCAGCTCACCTCGTCCCCGGGCCTTCCTCTCTGGGGCCAACGTCCTGACTTTC. Translated, it gives CASSPRPRAFLSGANVLTF.

This clonotype was seen only once. The V call is TRBV7-3, the J call TRBJ2-5, with 9 bases matching TRBD2. CDR3 length: 16 amino acids. Germline V gene sequence: CDR1 SGHTA, CDR2 FQGTGA. The junction had 4 bases not matched to a gene; V was cut back by 2 bases and J by 0 bases. Here the CDR3 reads CASSLGTSRYQETQYF. The CDR3 DNA reads as TGTGCCAGCAGCTTAGGGACTAGCAGGTACCAAGAGACCCAGTACTTC.

This rearrangement joins TRBV15 to TRBJ2-6; D call uncertain. The CDR3 has 15 amino acids. In germline, CDR1 is LNHNV, CDR2 YYDKDF (reference sequence). V shed 4 bases and J shed 0 bases, with 7 bases lying between them. The CDR3 is CATSTDPSGANVLTF. For the CDR3, the DNA is TGTGCCACCAGCACCGATCCCTCTGGGGCCAACGTCCTGACTTTC.

This clonotype was recorded once. This chain links TRBV6-1 with TRBJ2-4, with 8 bases that match TRBD1. Germline V gene lookup returns CDR1 MNHNS and CDR2 SASEGT. The V and J ends lost 3 bases and 2 bases, in that order; junction bases with no gene match: 3. This CDR3 is 15 amino acids long. DNA of the CDR3: TGTGCCAGCAGTGACCGGACAGGGCCCAAAAACATTCAGTACTTC. It specifies CASSDRTGPKNIQYF.

The rearrangement joins TRBV20-1 to TRBJ2-2, with D possibly being TRBD2 (6 bases). CDR1 is DFQATT and CDR2 is SNEGSKA in the germline V gene (reference sequence). The CDR3 sequence is 13 residues long. V lost 1 base and J 5 bases, leaving 8 bases between the germline ends. CDR3 nucleotide sequence: TGCAGTGCTAGAGGGGGGGTTACCGGGGAGCTGTTTTTT. Translation: CSARGGVTGELFF.